The entry below gives a single T cell receptor beta chain sequence along with its context. Antigen specificity is unknown. 60 Vbeta and 13 Jbeta primers were used in PCR. Measured with immunoSEQ multiplex PCR; TCRdb has only the in-frame clones, and not every one. The sample yields 170,000 or so clones, 84% seen once. This sample was taken from a study of cytomegalovirus exposure and HLA in healthy donors. Study-wide results and limits: As a later analysis revealed, most CMV-associated TCR beta chains appeared HLA-restricted.

This CDR3 has 13 amino acids. Germline V gene sequence: CDR1 SNHLY, CDR2 FYNNEI. The V end was cut by 4 bases, the J end by 0 bases, with 6 bases between. The receptor comes from a man younger than 30 in good health and CMV-seronegative. This rearrangement joins TRBV2 to TRBJ2-5; a possible D gene is TRBD2 (5 bases). The sequenced material came from PBMCs. CDR3 in DNA: TGTGCCAGCAGTGCGGGGTACCAAGAGACCCAGTACTTC. Protein product: CASSAGYQETQYF.